A selection of T cell receptor beta chains follows, all from one sample in a study of cytomegalovirus exposure and HLA in healthy donors. Produced via immunoSEQ multiplex PCR; TCRdb's table is partial and in-frame only. The table lists about 72,000 clones, 94% of them singletons. Sequencing used PBMCs. The receptors shown here come from a woman aged 18-29 years in good health and CMV-seropositive. Each CDR3 is given with its conserved first and last residue.

V	length	CDR3
TRBV7-2	19	CASSLEGLAGGPAGNEQFF
TRBV30	12	CAWSAVGTGLYF
TRBV29-1	13	CSVVWAITDTQYF
TRBV14	14	CASSQEQGYTEAFF
TRBV19	13	CASSPGTVGEQYF
TRBV11-3	16	CASSLFSGAPTGELFF
TRBV7-9	15	CASRAGTTGADTQYF
TRBV28	15	CASSPPGGPYNEQFF
TRBV7-2	15	CASSPTSGVGETQYF
TRBV11-1	15	CASSPGRQRGETQYF
TRBV7-2	14	CASSPRASQETQYF
TRBV5-6	17	CASSLPTGNRGLRGYTF
TRBV9	14	CASSPWGRAYEQYF
TRBV18	12	CASSLTDSPLHF
TRBV10-3	16	CAIRGTSGTTLNEQFF
TRBV29-1	13	CSVEGRPGEKLFF
TRBV30	15	CAWSVGGTGGQPQHF
TRBV6-4	12	CASSDEGNEQFF
TRBV27	15	CASSRHRDSSYGYTF
TRBV30	13	CAWTSQVGTEAFF
TRBV7-3	16	CASSLTGTMNTGELFF
TRBV11-2	14	CASSTRGIGGEQYF
TRBV5-1	15	CASSLNSGSAYEQYF
TRBV7-9	15	CASSLAVTVGTEAFF
TRBV7-2	14	CASSSHRVVTEAFF
TRBV7-2	15	CASSLDPAGSTEAFF
TRBV7-9	13	CASSPPGTDTQYF